This T cell receptor beta chain was documented in a study of T cell responses to AZD1222 COVID-19 vaccine. For the study at large: Pooling of second doses given at about 4 or about 12 weeks was done.

Assay used: immunoSEQ multiplex PCR; TCRdb lists only in-frame clones, some missing. The sample shows roughly 120,000 clones, around 86% of them seen only once. Whole-study results and caveats: Spike-specific TCR breadth and depth went up after people got two AZD1222 doses. Regions left unmutated in variants are reportedly the target of nearly half of spike-specific TCRs.

The V segment lost 7 bases and the J segment 2 bases; nucleotides outside the gene matches: 13. Germline values: CDR1 LNHDA, CDR2 SQIVND (reference sequence). The CDR3 totals 16 residues. Comments on this clone: Its matching antigen is unknown.

V is TRBV19 and J is TRBJ1-1; 7 bases fit TRBD1. The clonotype originates from an adult in good health. This specimen was peripheral blood, taken on day 0 of AZD1222 vaccination. Here the CDR3 DNA reads TGTGCCAGTACCCCCTACAGACAGGGACTCAACACTGAAGCTTTCTTT. This sequence encodes CASTPYRQGLNTEAFF.